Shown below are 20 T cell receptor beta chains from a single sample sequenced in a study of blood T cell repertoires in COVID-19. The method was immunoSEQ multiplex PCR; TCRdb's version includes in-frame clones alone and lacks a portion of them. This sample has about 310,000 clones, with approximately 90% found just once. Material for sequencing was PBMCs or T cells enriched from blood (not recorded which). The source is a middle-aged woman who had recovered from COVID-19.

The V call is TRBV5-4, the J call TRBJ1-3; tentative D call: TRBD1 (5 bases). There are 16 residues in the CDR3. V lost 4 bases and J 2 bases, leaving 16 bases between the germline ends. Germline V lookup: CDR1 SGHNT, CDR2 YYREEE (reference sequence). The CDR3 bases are TGTGCCAGCAGCCGCTCGGGGGGGGAAACTGGAAACACCATATATTTT. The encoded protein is CASSRSGGETGNTIYF.

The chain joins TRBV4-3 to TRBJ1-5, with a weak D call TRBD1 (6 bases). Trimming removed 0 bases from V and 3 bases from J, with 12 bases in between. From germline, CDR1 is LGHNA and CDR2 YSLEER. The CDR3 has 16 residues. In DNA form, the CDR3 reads TGCGCCAGCAGCCAAGAGGCACAGGGCCCCAATCAGCCCCAGCATTTT. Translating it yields CASSQEAQGPNQPQHF.

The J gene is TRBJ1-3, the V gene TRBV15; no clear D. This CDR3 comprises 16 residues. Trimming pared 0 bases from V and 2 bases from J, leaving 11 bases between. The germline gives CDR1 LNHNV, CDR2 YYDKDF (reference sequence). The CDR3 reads CATSRDFGGTGNTIYF. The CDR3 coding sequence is TGTGCCACCAGCAGAGATTTTGGAGGGACTGGAAACACCATATATTTT.

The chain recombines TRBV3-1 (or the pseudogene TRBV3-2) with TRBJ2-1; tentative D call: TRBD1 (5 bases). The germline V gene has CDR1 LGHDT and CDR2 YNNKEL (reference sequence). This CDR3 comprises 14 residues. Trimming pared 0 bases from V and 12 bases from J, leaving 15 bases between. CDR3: CASSQEGQVRGQFF. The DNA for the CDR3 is TGTGCCAGCAGCCAAGAAGGGCAAGTAAGGGGGCAGTTCTTC.

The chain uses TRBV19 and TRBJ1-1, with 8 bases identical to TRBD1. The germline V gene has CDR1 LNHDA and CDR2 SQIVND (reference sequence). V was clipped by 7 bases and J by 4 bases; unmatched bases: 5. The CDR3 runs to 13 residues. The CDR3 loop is CASNQGASTEAFF. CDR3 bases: TGTGCCAGTAATCAGGGGGCGAGCACTGAAGCTTTCTTT. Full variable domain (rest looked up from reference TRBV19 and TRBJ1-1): DGGITQSPKYLFRKEGQNVTLSCEQNLNHDAMYWYRQDPGQGLRLIYYSQIVNDFQKGDIAEGYSVSREKKESFPLTVTSAQKNPTAFYLCASNQGASTEAFFGQGTRLTVV.

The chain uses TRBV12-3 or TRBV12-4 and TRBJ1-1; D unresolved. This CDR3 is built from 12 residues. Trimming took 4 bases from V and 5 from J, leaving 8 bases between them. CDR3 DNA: TGTGCCAGCAGTTCCGGGGTTACTGAAGCTTTCTTT. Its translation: CASSSGVTEAFF.

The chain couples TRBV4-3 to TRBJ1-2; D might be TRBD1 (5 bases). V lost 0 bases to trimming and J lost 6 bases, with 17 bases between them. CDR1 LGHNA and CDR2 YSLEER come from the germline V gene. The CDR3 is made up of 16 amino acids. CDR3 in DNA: TGCGCCAGCAGCCAAGAAGGGGTCAGTTGGGATGATGGCTACACCTTC. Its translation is CASSQEGVSWDDGYTF.

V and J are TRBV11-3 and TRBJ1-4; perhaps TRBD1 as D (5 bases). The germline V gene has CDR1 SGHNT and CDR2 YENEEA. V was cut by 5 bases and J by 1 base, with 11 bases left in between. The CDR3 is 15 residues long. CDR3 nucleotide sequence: TGTGCCAGCAGCCAAAACAGGAGAACTAATGAAAAACTGTTTTTT. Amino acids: CASSQNRRTNEKLFF.

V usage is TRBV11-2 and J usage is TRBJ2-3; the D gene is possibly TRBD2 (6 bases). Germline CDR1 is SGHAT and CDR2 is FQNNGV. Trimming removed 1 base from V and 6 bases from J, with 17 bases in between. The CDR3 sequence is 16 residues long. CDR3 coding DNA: TGTGCCAGCAGCTTAGGGAAGGCGGGGTGGCGGGATACGCAGTATTTT. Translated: CASSLGKAGWRDTQYF.

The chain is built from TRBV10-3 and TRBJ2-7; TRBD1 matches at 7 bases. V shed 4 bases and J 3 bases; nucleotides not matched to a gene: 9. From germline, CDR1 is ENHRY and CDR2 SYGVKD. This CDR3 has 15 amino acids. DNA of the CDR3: TGTGCCATCAGTGTTCGGACAGGCCACGGCTACGAGCAGTACTTC. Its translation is CAISVRTGHGYEQYF.

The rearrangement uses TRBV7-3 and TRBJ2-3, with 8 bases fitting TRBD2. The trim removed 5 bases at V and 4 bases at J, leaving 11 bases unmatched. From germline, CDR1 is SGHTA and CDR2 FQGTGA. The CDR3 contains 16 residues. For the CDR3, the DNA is TGTGCCAGCAGCAGATCCGGGACTAGTGGGGCAGATACGCAGTATTTT. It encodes CASSRSGTSGADTQYF.

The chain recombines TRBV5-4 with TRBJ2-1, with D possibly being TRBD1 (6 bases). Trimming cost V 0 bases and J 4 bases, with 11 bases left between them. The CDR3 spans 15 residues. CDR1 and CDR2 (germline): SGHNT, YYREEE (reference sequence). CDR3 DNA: TGTGCCAGCAGCTTGGCGACAGGCGTATACAATGAGCAGTTCTTC. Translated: CASSLATGVYNEQFF.

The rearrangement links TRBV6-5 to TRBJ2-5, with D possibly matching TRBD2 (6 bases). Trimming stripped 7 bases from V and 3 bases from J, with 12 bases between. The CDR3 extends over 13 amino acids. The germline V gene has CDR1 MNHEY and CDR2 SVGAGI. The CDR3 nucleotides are TGTGCCAGCAAGGCAGGAGGGGAAGAGACCCAGTACTTC. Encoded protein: CASKAGGEETQYF.

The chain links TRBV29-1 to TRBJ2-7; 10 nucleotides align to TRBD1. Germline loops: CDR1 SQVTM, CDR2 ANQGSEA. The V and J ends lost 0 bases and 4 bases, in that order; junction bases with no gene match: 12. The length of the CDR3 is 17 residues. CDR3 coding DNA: TGCAGCGTTGAAGACTTGAGACAGGGGGCTTCGGGATACGAGCAGTACTTC. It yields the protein CSVEDLRQGASGYEQYF.

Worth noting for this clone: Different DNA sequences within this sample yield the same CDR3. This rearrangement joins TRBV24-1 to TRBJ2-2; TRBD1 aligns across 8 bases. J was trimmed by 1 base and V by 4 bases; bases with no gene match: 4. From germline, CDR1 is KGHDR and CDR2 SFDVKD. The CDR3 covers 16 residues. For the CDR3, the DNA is TGTGCCACCAGTGACCCCGGACAGGGGAACACCGGGGAGCTGTTTTTT. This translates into CATSDPGQGNTGELFF.

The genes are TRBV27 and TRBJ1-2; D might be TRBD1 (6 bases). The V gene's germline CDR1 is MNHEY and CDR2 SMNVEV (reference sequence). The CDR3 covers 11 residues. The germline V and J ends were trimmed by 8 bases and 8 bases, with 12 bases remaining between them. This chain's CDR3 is CASGDRNGYTF. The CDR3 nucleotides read TGTGCCAGCGGCGACAGGAACGGCTACACCTTC.

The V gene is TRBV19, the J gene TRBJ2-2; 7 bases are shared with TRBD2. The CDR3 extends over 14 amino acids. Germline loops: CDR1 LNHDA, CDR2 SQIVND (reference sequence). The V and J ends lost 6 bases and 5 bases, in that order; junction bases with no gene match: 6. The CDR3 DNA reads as TGTGCCAGTAGGAACCTAGCGGAAACCGGGGAGCTGTTTTTT. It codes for CASRNLAETGELFF.

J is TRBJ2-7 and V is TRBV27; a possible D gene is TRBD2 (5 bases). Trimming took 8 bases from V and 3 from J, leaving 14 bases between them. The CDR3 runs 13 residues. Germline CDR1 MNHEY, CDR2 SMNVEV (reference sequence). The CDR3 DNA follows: TGTGCCAGCCAGGTGACGGGGAGCTACGAGCAGTACTTC. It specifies CASQVTGSYEQYF.

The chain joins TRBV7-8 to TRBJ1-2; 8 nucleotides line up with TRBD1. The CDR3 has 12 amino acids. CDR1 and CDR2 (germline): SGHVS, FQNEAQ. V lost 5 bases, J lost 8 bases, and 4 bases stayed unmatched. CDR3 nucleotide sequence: TGTGCCAGCAGCGCCAGGGGGCGCGGCTACACCTTC. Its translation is CASSARGRGYTF.

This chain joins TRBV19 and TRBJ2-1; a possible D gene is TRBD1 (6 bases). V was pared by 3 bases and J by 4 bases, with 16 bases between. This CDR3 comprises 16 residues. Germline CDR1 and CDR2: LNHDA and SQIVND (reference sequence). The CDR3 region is CASSIAGQLPYNEQFF. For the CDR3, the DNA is TGTGCCAGTAGTATCGCTGGACAGTTACCTTACAATGAGCAGTTCTTC. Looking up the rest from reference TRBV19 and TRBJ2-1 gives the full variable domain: DGGITQSPKYLFRKEGQNVTLSCEQNLNHDAMYWYRQDPGQGLRLIYYSQIVNDFQKGDIAEGYSVSREKKESFPLTVTSAQKNPTAFYLCASSIAGQLPYNEQFFGPGTRLTVL.